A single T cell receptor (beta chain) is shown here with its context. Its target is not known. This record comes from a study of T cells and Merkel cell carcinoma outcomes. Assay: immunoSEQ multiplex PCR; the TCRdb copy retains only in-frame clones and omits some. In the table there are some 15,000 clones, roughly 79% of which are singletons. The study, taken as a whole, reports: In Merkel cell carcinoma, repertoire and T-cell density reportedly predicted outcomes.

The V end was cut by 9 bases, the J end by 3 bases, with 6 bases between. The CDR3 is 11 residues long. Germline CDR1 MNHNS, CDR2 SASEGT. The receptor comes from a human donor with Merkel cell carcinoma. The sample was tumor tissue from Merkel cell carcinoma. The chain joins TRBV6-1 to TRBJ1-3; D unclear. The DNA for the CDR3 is TGTGCCAGTACGTTTGGAAACACCATATATTTT. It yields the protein CASTFGNTIYF.